Shown below are 32 T cell receptor beta chains from a single sample sequenced in a study of siplizumab effects on memory and regulatory T cells. Profiled with immunoSEQ multiplex PCR; TCRdb holds only in-frame clones, not every one. The profile shows tens of thousands of clones, about 89% of them singletons. The sample was CD8+ T cells sorted from blood. These receptors came from a human donor in good health.

This chain links TRBV5-6 with TRBJ2-1, with TRBD2 matching 8 bases. V dropped 3 bases and J dropped 3; count of bases not matched to a gene: 8. In germline, CDR1 is SGHDT, CDR2 YYEEEE. This CDR3 is built from 16 residues. DNA for the CDR3: TGTGCCAGCAGCTCCCAAGGTAGCGGGGACTACAATGAGCAGTTCTTC. Its translation is CASSSQGSGDYNEQFF. Based on the CDR3 plus reference TRBV5-6 and TRBJ2-1, the full variable domain is DAGVTQSPTHLIKTRGQQVTLRCSPKSGHDTVSWYQQALGQGPQFIFQYYEEEERQRGNFPDRFSGHQFPNYSSELNVNALLLGDSALYLCASSSQGSGDYNEQFFGPGTRLTVL.

The chain combines TRBV19 with TRBJ1-1; weak D call: TRBD1 (6 bases). The CDR3 extends over 14 amino acids. V dropped 5 bases and J dropped 1 base, with 11 bases sitting between them. Per the germline V gene, CDR1 is LNHDA and CDR2 is SQIVND (reference sequence). The CDR3 nucleotides read TGTGCCAGTAGTTTACAGGGTTCGAACACTGAAGCTTTCTTT. Its protein is CASSLQGSNTEAFF.

The table lists this clone with many counts. This chain joins TRBV2 and TRBJ1-4; 11 positions match TRBD1. Trimming cost V 7 bases and J 8 bases; bases outside gene matches: 9. Per germline, CDR1 SNHLY and CDR2 FYNNEI. The CDR3 contains 15 residues. The CDR3 region is CASTPRTGGMEKLFF. As DNA, the CDR3 is TGTGCCAGCACCCCGAGGACAGGGGGCATGGAAAAACTGTTTTTT.

This chain links TRBV6-5 with TRBJ2-2, with D possibly being TRBD1 or TRBD2 (5 bases each). V was clipped by 9 bases and J by 0 bases, with 8 bases between them. The CDR3 consists of 13 residues. CDR1 and CDR2 (germline): MNHEY, SVGAGI. The CDR3 sequence is CASRGANTGELFF. CDR3 in DNA: TGTGCCAGTCGGGGCGCGAACACCGGGGAGCTGTTTTTT.

The CDR3 region has the DNA TGTGCCAGTGGTGACAGGGCCTACATGAACACTGAAGCTTTCTTT. Translation: CASGDRAYMNTEAFF. V and J are TRBV19 and TRBJ1-1; 7 bases line up with TRBD1. The J segment lost 0 bases and the V segment lost 8 bases, leaving 9 bases of the junction unmatched. The CDR3 is made up of 15 amino acids. Germline V CDR1 and CDR2: LNHDA, SQIVND (reference sequence).

The chain couples TRBV5-1 to TRBJ2-7; D uncertain. V lost 2 bases to trimming and J lost 4 bases, with 10 bases between them. This CDR3 contains 13 residues. Germline values: CDR1 SGHRS, CDR2 YFSETQ. In DNA form, the CDR3 reads TGCGCCAGCAGCTTCTCGACTGGATACGAGCAGTACTTC. Amino acid sequence: CASSFSTGYEQYF.

V gene TRBV7-3 combines with J gene TRBJ2-2; no definite D call. CDR3 size: 15 residues. V gave up 3 bases and J gave up 2 bases, with 10 bases separating them. From germline, CDR1 is SGHTA and CDR2 FQGTGA. This CDR3 is CASSFGALNTGELFF. In DNA form, the CDR3 reads TGTGCCAGCAGCTTTGGCGCATTAAACACCGGGGAGCTGTTTTTT.

The chain is built from TRBV2 and TRBJ2-1, with D perhaps given as TRBD1 or TRBD2 (5 bases each). Trimming removed 5 bases at V and 7 bases at J, with 18 bases between. This CDR3 contains 15 residues. CDR1 is SNHLY, CDR2 FYNNEI, per germline. In DNA, the CDR3 is TGTGCCAGCAGTCCCAGGGTCGGGAACCTAAATGAGCAGTTCTTC. Protein sequence: CASSPRVGNLNEQFF. Variable domain in full (rest from reference TRBV2 and TRBJ2-1): EPEVTQTPSHQVTQMGQEVILRCVPISNHLYFYWYRQILGQKVEFLVSFYNNEISEKSEIFDDQFSVERPDGSNFTLKIRSTKLEDSAMYFCASSPRVGNLNEQFFGPGTRLTVL.

The rearrangement joins TRBV19 to TRBJ2-6, with D unclear. Per germline, CDR1 LNHDA and CDR2 SQIVND (reference sequence). Between the trimmed V and J ends, which lost 4 bases and 0 bases, there was a span of 4 bases. The CDR3 is made up of 14 amino acids. CDR3 bases: TGTGCCAGTAGTACCCACTCTGGGGCCAACGTCCTGACTTTC. The encoded protein is CASSTHSGANVLTF.

V usage is TRBV5-6 and J usage is TRBJ2-7; no clear D gene. Germline assignment: CDR1 SGHDT and CDR2 YYEEEE. Trimming stripped 8 bases from V and 0 bases from J, with 12 bases between. CDR3 length: 13 amino acids. The CDR3 protein is CASGDGPSYEQYF. The CDR3 coding sequence is TGTGCCAGTGGTGACGGACCCTCCTACGAGCAGTACTTC.

This chain connects TRBV11-2 to TRBJ1-1; no definite D call. The CDR3 consists of 15 residues. Germline CDR1 reads SGHAT; CDR2 reads FQNNGV. The ends were cut back, 1 base at V and 2 bases at J, with 11 bases in the middle. The CDR3 region has the DNA TGTGCCAGCAGCTTAGTAGGGCAGTTTAACACTGAAGCTTTCTTT. It encodes CASSLVGQFNTEAFF. Supplemented by reference TRBV11-2 and TRBJ1-1, the full variable domain reads EAGVAQSPRYKIIEKRQSVAFWCNPISGHATLYWYQQILGQGPKLLIQFQNNGVVDDSQLPKDRFSAERLKGVDSTLKIQPAKLEDSAVYLCASSLVGQFNTEAFFGQGTRLTVV.

This sequence joins TRBV6-6 and TRBJ2-2; 7 bases agree with TRBD2. CDR1 is MNHNY, CDR2 SVGAGI, per germline (reference sequence). V dropped 2 bases and J dropped 6; count of bases not matched to a gene: 3. The CDR3 is made up of 14 amino acids. In DNA, the CDR3 is TGTGCCAGCAGTTACGCGGGGGTGTCCGGGGAGCTGTTTTTT. Protein: CASSYAGVSGELFF.

V and J are TRBV5-1 and TRBJ1-1; 9 bases align to TRBD1. CDR1 and CDR2 from the germline V gene are SGHRS and YFSETQ. After removal of 0 bases from V and 6 bases from J, the junction contained 3 bases not matched to a gene. CDR3 length equals 14 residues. CDR3 in DNA: TGCGCCAGCAGCTTGGGGACAGGGGTCGCTGAAGCTTTCTTT. Its protein product is CASSLGTGVAEAFF. Variable domain in full (rest from reference TRBV5-1 and TRBJ1-1): KAGVTQTPRYLIKTRGQQVTLSCSPISGHRSVSWYQQTPGQGLQFLFEYFSETQRNKGNFPGRFSGRQFSNSRSEMNVSTLELGDSALYLCASSLGTGVAEAFFGQGTRLTVV.

The rearrangement joins TRBV11-2 to TRBJ1-1; D is undetermined. The V end lost 2 bases, the J end lost 7 bases, and 17 bases lay between the germline ends. CDR1 and CDR2 (germline): SGHAT, FQNNGV. The length of the CDR3 is 15 residues. The CDR3 bases are TGTGCCAGCAGCTTATCGGGCATCGGGTCCCGTGAAGCTTTCTTT. It encodes CASSLSGIGSREAFF.

In its sample, this clone was seen once. The chain couples TRBV27 to TRBJ1-5, with D hard to call. The V and J ends lost 4 bases and 4 bases respectively, with 8 bases between them. The CDR3 length is 13 residues. Germline CDR1 and CDR2: MNHEY and SMNVEV (reference sequence). CDR3 in DNA: TGTGCCAGCAGTTGGAATAAAAATCAGCCCCAGCATTTT. It yields the protein CASSWNKNQPQHF.

This rearrangement joins TRBV6-5 to TRBJ2-7; TRBD2 matches 11 bases. Germline V CDR1 and CDR2: MNHEY, SVGAGI. V lost 4 bases, J lost 1 base, and 3 bases stayed unmatched. CDR3 length equals 15 residues. The CDR3 protein is CASSSLAGGSYEQYF. As DNA, the CDR3 is TGTGCCAGCAGTTCCCTAGCGGGAGGTTCCTACGAGCAGTACTTC.

This clone has just one count. This chain uses TRBV5-8 with TRBJ2-1; weak D call: TRBD2 (5 bases). CDR1 and CDR2 (germline): SGHTS, YDEGEE. V was shortened by 10 bases and J by 2 bases, with 7 bases between the two germline ends. The CDR3 consists of 11 residues. CDR3 sequence: CAPGTYNEQFF. In nucleotides, the CDR3 is TGTGCCCCGGGGACCTACAATGAGCAGTTCTTC. Full variable domain (rest looked up from reference TRBV5-8 and TRBJ2-1): EAGVTQSPTHLIKTRGQQATLRCSPISGHTSVYWYQQALGLGLQFLLWYDEGEERNRGNFPPRFSGRQFPNYSSELNVNALELEDSALYLCAPGTYNEQFFGPGTRLTVL.

A single count supports this clone. This chain links TRBV5-6 with TRBJ2-7, with a tentative D call TRBD2 (7 bases). The CDR3 runs 14 residues. The V end lost 4 bases, the J end lost 0 bases, and 11 bases lay between the germline ends. Germline V gene data show CDR1 as SGHDT and CDR2 as YYEEEE. In nucleotides, the CDR3 is TGTGCCAGCAGCGAGGGGGGGGTCTCCTACGAGCAGTACTTC. Translation gives CASSEGGVSYEQYF.

The V gene is TRBV2, the J gene TRBJ2-4; D remains unclear. Germline CDR1 reads SNHLY; CDR2 reads FYNNEI. V lost 1 base to trimming and J lost 7 bases, with 14 bases between them. This CDR3 contains 15 residues. The CDR3 region has the DNA TGTGCCAGCAGTGAAGGCGGACCATTGGGGAACATTCAGTACTTC. The encoded protein is CASSEGGPLGNIQYF.

This chain joins TRBV11-2 and TRBJ2-7; D unresolved. The CDR3 length is 12 residues. The V gene lost 2 bases and the J gene lost 2 bases, with 4 bases spanning the gap. Germline CDR1 and CDR2: SGHAT and FQNNGV. CDR3 sequence reads: CASSLMTYEQYF. For the CDR3, the DNA is TGTGCCAGCAGCTTAATGACCTACGAGCAGTACTTC.

The chain recombines TRBV9 with TRBJ2-7; perhaps D is TRBD1 or TRBD2 (6 bases each). The CDR3 is 13 residues long. In germline, CDR1 is SGDLS, CDR2 YYNGEE. Trimming removed 0 bases at V and 7 bases at J, with 11 bases between. Written as DNA, the CDR3 is TGTGCCAGCAGCGTAGCGGGGGCGAGGGAGCAGTACTTC. Translation gives CASSVAGAREQYF. The complete variable domain, with remaining parts taken from reference TRBV9 and TRBJ2-7, reads DSGVTQTPKHLITATGQRVTLRCSPRSGDLSVYWYQQSLDQGLQFLIQYYNGEERAKGNILERFSAQQFPDLHSELNLSSLELGDSALYFCASSVAGAREQYFGPGTRLTVT.

The V and J genes are TRBV19 and TRBJ2-3; 7 nucleotides match TRBD2. This CDR3 is 15 amino acids long. Per the germline V gene, CDR1 is LNHDA and CDR2 is SQIVND (reference sequence). V dropped 1 base and J dropped 0; count of bases not matched to a gene: 1. For the CDR3, the DNA is TGTGCCAGTAGTATAGGACTAGCTAGCACAGATACGCAGTATTTT. It encodes CASSIGLASTDTQYF.

The rearrangement joins TRBV6-1 to TRBJ2-4; 7 bases agree with TRBD1. Germline V lookup: CDR1 MNHNS, CDR2 SASEGT. The CDR3 extends over 14 amino acids. The V gene end was trimmed by 2 bases and the J gene end by 8 bases; junction bases not matched to a gene: 6. CDR3 residues: CASSELGGFDIQYF. In nucleotides, the CDR3 is TGTGCCAGCAGTGAATTAGGGGGCTTCGACATTCAGTACTTC.

The J gene is TRBJ2-7, the V gene TRBV5-6; TRBD1 is a possible D gene (5 bases). With 3 bases removed from V and 1 base from J, the gap between germline ends came to 17 bases. Germline V CDR1 and CDR2: SGHDT, YYEEEE. The CDR3 runs 16 residues. The DNA for the CDR3 is TGTGCCAGCAGCTCCCTCCGTGGGTGGACATCCTACGAGCAGTACTTC. As protein: CASSSLRGWTSYEQYF.

This clone was observed a single time. The rearrangement uses TRBV6-6 and TRBJ1-5; weak D call: TRBD1 (6 bases). The CDR3 covers 13 residues. Trimming left V 4 bases short and J 9 bases short, with 13 bases between. Germline CDR1 MNHNY, CDR2 SVGAGI (reference sequence). The CDR3 nucleotides read TGTGCCAGCAGTTCGGGGGCCCATCGGCCCCAGCATTTT. It yields the protein CASSSGAHRPQHF.

CDR3 loop: CASSFGTSGSTDTQYF. The CDR3 nucleotides read TGCGCCAGCAGCTTCGGGACTAGCGGAAGCACAGATACGCAGTATTTT. The chain is built from TRBV5-1 and TRBJ2-3, with TRBD2 matching over 11 bases. From germline, CDR1 is SGHRS and CDR2 YFSETQ. With 2 bases clipped from V and 0 bases from J, the junction kept 2 bases outside the gene matches. CDR3 length: 16 residues.

The V gene is TRBV19, the J gene TRBJ1-1; D perhaps matches TRBD1 (5 bases). The length of the CDR3 is 17 residues. Germline V lookup: CDR1 LNHDA, CDR2 SQIVND (reference sequence). V was trimmed by 7 bases and J by 4 bases, leaving 25 bases between them. As DNA, the CDR3 is TGTGCCAGTACCCGTCTCCGGGGACCCCCACGGAGCACTGAAGCTTTCTTT. This sequence encodes CASTRLRGPPRSTEAFF.

The chain couples TRBV7-8 to TRBJ1-1; D is unresolved. This CDR3 spans 14 amino acids. CDR1 is SGHVS, CDR2 FQNEAQ, per germline. V gave up 6 bases and J gave up 11 bases, with 22 bases separating them. The CDR3 coding sequence is TGTGCCAGCAGTTTCTCGAATACGGGTTTCAGGGCTTTCTTT. Protein sequence: CASSFSNTGFRAFF.

The V gene is TRBV5-8, the J gene TRBJ1-6; D is unresolved. The CDR3 totals 12 residues. Germline V gene sequence: CDR1 SGHTS, CDR2 YDEGEE. The V end lost 1 base, the J end lost 7 bases, and 3 bases lay between the germline ends. The CDR3 is CASSLRNSPLHF. Written as DNA, the CDR3 is TGTGCCAGCAGCTTGAGAAATTCACCCCTCCACTTT.

The chain recombines TRBV4-1 with TRBJ2-7; 7 bases align to TRBD1. V lost 3 bases and J lost 7; bases outside the gene matches: 12. The V gene's germline CDR1 is MGHRA and CDR2 YSYEKL. The length of the CDR3 is 15 residues. The CDR3: CASSQLGDSPIEQYF. The CDR3 bases are TGCGCCAGCAGCCAGCTGGGGGACAGCCCGATTGAGCAGTACTTC.

The J gene is TRBJ2-4, the V gene TRBV13, with D unclear. From germline, CDR1 is PRHDT and CDR2 FYEKMQ (reference sequence). Between the trimmed V and J ends, which lost 10 bases and 1 base, there was a span of 14 bases. The CDR3 covers 14 residues. This CDR3 reads CATDHVRAKNIQYF. The DNA for the CDR3 is TGTGCCACCGATCACGTGCGGGCCAAAAACATTCAGTACTTC.

The CDR3 DNA is TGTGCCAGCAGTCAAACAATGACAGGCAGGGGTGGCTACACCTTC. Translating gives CASSQTMTGRGGYTF. This sequence joins TRBV27 and TRBJ1-2, with D possibly matching TRBD1 (6 bases). Germline V gene sequence: CDR1 MNHEY, CDR2 SMNVEV (reference sequence). V was clipped by 5 bases and J by 7 bases, with 20 bases between them. This CDR3 contains 15 residues.